This T cell receptor (beta chain) came from a study of blood T cell repertoires in COVID-19. Study at large: Spain, Italy and the United States supplied samples that represented acute and convalescent COVID-19.

J gave up 4 bases and V 7 bases, and 9 bases lay outside the gene matches. The germline V gene encodes CDR1 GTSNPN and CDR2 SVGIG (reference sequence). The CDR3 is 15 amino acids. Only in-frame clones appear in the TCRdb table, and some are missing; sequencing was by immunoSEQ multiplex PCR. The sample contains some 230,000 clones, 80% to 85% of which appear only once. This sequence originates from a woman in her twenties or thirties who had recovered from COVID-19. The V gene is TRBV30, the J gene TRBJ2-1; 11 bases map to TRBD1. The sample was peripheral blood. CDR3 protein: CALRAGTGGYNEQFF. For the CDR3, the DNA is TGTGCCTTAAGGGCCGGGACAGGGGGGTACAATGAGCAGTTCTTC.